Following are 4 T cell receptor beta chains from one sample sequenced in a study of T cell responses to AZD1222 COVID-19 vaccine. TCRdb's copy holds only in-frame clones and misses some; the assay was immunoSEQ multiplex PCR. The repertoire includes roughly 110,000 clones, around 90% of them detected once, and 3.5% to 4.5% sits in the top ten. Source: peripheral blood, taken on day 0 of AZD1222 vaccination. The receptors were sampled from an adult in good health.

The CDR3 sequence is CASSPRRGQLQFF. In nucleotides, the CDR3 is TGTGCCAGCAGCCCCCGACGCGGACAGCTACAGTTCTTC. This chain connects TRBV14 to TRBJ2-1, with D possibly TRBD1 on 6 matching bases. From germline, CDR1 is SGHDN and CDR2 FVKESK. The CDR3 consists of 13 residues. V lost 4 bases to trimming and J lost 13 bases, with 17 bases between them.

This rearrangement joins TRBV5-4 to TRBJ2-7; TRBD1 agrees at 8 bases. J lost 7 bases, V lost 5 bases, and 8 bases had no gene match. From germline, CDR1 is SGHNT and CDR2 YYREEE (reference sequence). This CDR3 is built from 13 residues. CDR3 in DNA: TGTGCCAGCAGTTTGCCGGGGGACAGGGAGCAGTACTTC. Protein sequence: CASSLPGDREQYF.

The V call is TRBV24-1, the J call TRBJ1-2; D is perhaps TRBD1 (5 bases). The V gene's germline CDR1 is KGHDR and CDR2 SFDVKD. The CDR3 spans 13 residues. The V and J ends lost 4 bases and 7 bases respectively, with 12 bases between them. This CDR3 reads CATSESGNRGYTF. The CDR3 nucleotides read TGTGCCACCAGTGAGTCAGGGAATCGTGGCTACACCTTC.

This chain's CDR3 is CASSPTSTRGTEAFF. CDR3 DNA sequence: TGTGCCAGCAGCCCTACATCTACACGGGGCACTGAAGCTTTCTTT. V gene TRBV4-2 combines with J gene TRBJ1-1; D not resolved. The CDR3 length is 15 residues. V lost 4 bases, J lost 4 bases, and 16 bases lay in between. Germline V CDR1 and CDR2: LGHNA, YNFKEQ.